This TCR gamma chain was found in a study of Vδ1+ human thymocytes (dated by TCRdb to between 2018 and 2020). Concerning the study at large: mRNA-level TRG and TRD CDR3 repertoires of highly purified Vdelta1+ thymocytes from young children were characterised as a data resource. Earlier work had validated the multiplex-based CDR3 amplicon strategy against 5'RACE-based methods for generating CDR3 amplicons. The paper's findings and limits, for the study overall: The use of highly purified populations and single-cell validation was advised by the authors, since misinterpretation of bulk repertoire data could be caused by unexpected Vdelta2 sequences. The thymic TRG and TRD repertoires appeared highly polyclonal, with Gaussian CDR3 length distributions, in contrast to the oligoclonal repertoires of peripheral blood. Donors shared many TRG clonotypes (up to roughly 6.9x10^3), but TRD repertoires were essentially private, with at most 130 shared. Roughly 20% of thymic TRD sequences were found to be Vdelta2 (and few were Vdelta3) despite high sort purity, in contrast to peripheral blood Vdelta1+ controls. Donors did not cluster by age or sex, so the analyses were not stratified by age or sex.

RNA extraction was carried out with the RNeasy mini kit, and reverse transcription was then done using Superscript III. CDR3 amplicons were produced by multiplex PCR using pooled V-gene forward primers and a constant-region reverse primer with Illumina adaptor overhangs. After gel purification, amplicons were indexed with Nextera index primers over approximately 8 extra PCR cycles and were then purified with AMPure XP beads. Libraries were sequenced on an Illumina MiSeq with paired-end 250 bp reads, dual indexing and about 20% PhiX spike-in. In the source study's methods: Read quality was checked with FastQC, and TRG read pairs were merged using ea-utils fastq-join. Sequences were annotated with IMGT/HighV-QUEST, keeping only productive sequences with unambiguous V-gene assignment; clonotypes were defined by identical CDR3 sequence. VDJtools 1.1.1, tcR 2.2.3, Treemap and vegan Shannon diversity in R 3.4.4 were used for downstream analysis. In TCRdb, clones were called once more from the public reads by CATT, and rows of identical DNA were later combined. The V and J calls and clone size are TCRdb's, not the authors'. The sample includes 20,000 to 25,000 gamma-chain clones, with around 13% observed a single time. The ten biggest clones cover under 2% of the sample.

Reading from cysteine to phenylalanine, the CDR3 counts 11 amino acids. This entry keeps only the CDR3 DNA: 33 bases, framed from base 1. For CDR1 and CDR2, the germline V gene lists EGSTGY and YDSYTSSV. V is cut back by 4 bases and J by 12 bases, with 5 bases in the junction unmatched. There are a few counts of this clone. This receptor's antigen is unknown. It has no much larger one-base neighbor in the sample; base qualities were not kept. Thymic samples were depleted of alphabeta T cells, then CD3+ TCRVdelta1+ TCRVdelta2- thymocytes were FACS-sorted. The purity of the sorted Vdelta1+ thymocytes was between 98% and 99.6%. Thymic specimens came from 8 or 9 paediatric patients undergoing corrective cardiac surgery, aged from about 5 days to 16 months. The thymic tissue was dispersed, and mononuclear cells were isolated using a Histopaque-1077 density gradient. Staining used anti-TCRVdelta1 clone TS8.2, anti-TCRVdelta2 clone B6, anti-CD3 clone HIT3a and anti-TCRalphabeta clone IP26 antibodies.

Rearrangement joined TRGV4 to TRGJP2. Sequenced sample: Vdelta1+ gamma-delta thymocytes from the thymus. The cell subset or site label here, explained by the study, means: FACS-sorted CD3+ TCRalphabeta- TCRVdelta1+ TCRVdelta2- thymocytes. This TCR derives from a child younger than two who had congenital heart surgery. CDR3 region: CATWDDRIKTF. The DNA reads as follows: TGTGCCACCTGGGACGATCGGATCAAGACGTTT.